Listed below are T cell receptor beta chains from one sample, sequenced in a study of T cell responses to AZD1222 COVID-19 vaccine. Here immunoSEQ multiplex PCR was the method, and the copy in TCRdb shows in-frame clones only, minus some. This sample yields about 97,000 clones, of which approximately 86% are seen a single time; 5% belongs to the top ten. This material consisted of peripheral blood, taken on day 0 of AZD1222 vaccination. These receptors all come from an adult in good health. CDR3s include the opening cysteine and the closing phenylalanine or tryptophan. D genes are given only for firm matches. Size is omitted from some rows. Given values are once, few, many or a class for expanded clones.

-,-,TRBV21-1,TRBJ2-5,TGTGCCAGCAGCAAATCCCCCTCGACGGTGCCGAGGGGGGGTACCCAGTACTTC,CASSKSPSTVPRGGTQYF
-,-,TRBV29-1,TRBJ1-1,TGCAGCGTTGCCATGCAGGGCTCGAACACTGAAGCTTTCTTT,CSVAMQGSNTEAFF
-,-,TRBV3-1/TRBV3-2,TRBJ2-5,TGTGCCAGCAGCCATAGTTACAGGCAAGAGACCCAGTACTTC,CASSHSYRQETQYF
TRBD2,-,TRBV2,TRBJ2-3,TGTGCCAGCAGTGAGCCGGGACTAGCGGGGAATACGCAGTATTTT,CASSEPGLAGNTQYF
-,once,TRBV5-4,TRBJ1-2,TGTGCCAGCAGCTTGGCCGGAGCAGGGGTTGGCTACACCTTC,CASSLAGAGVGYTF
TRBD2,-,TRBV4-2,TRBJ2-2,TGTGCCAGCAGCCAGACTAGCGGGAAGTCCGGGGAGCTGTTTTTT,CASSQTSGKSGELFF
TRBD1,-,TRBV19,TRBJ2-1,TGTGCCAGTAGTTACGGACAGGGTGCCTACAATGAGCAGTTCTTC,CASSYGQGAYNEQFF
-,-,TRBV7-2,TRBJ1-4,TGTGCCAGCAGCTTAGCGTTGCAGGGAAGGCCAAATGAAAAACTGTTTTTT,CASSLALQGRPNEKLFF
-,-,TRBV21-1,TRBJ2-2,TGTGCCAGCAGCAGGCGGGACAGGGACACCGGGGAGCTGTTTTTT,CASSRRDRDTGELFF
-,-,TRBV11-3,TRBJ1-3,TGTGCCAGCAGCTGCATAGCCCCCGTAACGATAGGAAACACCATATATTTT,CASSCIAPVTIGNTIYF
-,-,TRBV19,TRBJ1-2,TGTGCCCAAGGACGGCTGGACTATGGCTACACCTTC,CAQGRLDYGYTF
-,-,TRBV2,TRBJ1-5,TGTGCCAGCAGTGAAGGTGGAGGGTATAGCAATCAGCCCCAGCATTTT,CASSEGGGYSNQPQHF
TRBD1,-,TRBV27,TRBJ2-1,TGTGCCAGCAGTGTGGGGACAGGGGAGGTCGATGAGCAGTTCTTC,CASSVGTGEVDEQFF
TRBD1,-,TRBV6-2/TRBV6-3,TRBJ1-5,TGTGCCAGCAGTTACTTCGGACAGGGGCAGGGCAATCAGCCCCAGCATTTT,CASSYFGQGQGNQPQHF
-,-,TRBV29-1,TRBJ2-1,TGCAGCGCCTCAACAGGACCAAACTCCTACAATGAGCAGTTCTTC,CSASTGPNSYNEQFF
TRBD1,-,TRBV19,TRBJ1-1,TGTGCCAGTAGTAGACAGGGGTCTATGAACACTGAAGCTTTCTTT,CASSRQGSMNTEAFF
-,-,TRBV12-2,TRBJ1-1,TGTGCAAGTCGCTTAGCAGGATGCAGAGAGAACACTGAAGCTTTCTTT,CASRLAGCRENTEAFF
-,-,TRBV12-3/TRBV12-4,TRBJ2-2,TGTGCCAGCAACCCGACAGTAACCGGGGAGCTGTTTTTT,CASNPTVTGELFF
-,few,TRBV6-2/TRBV6-3,TRBJ2-3,TGTGCCAGCAGCCCCCTCCCGGGGGTGGGTGCAGATACGCAGTATTTT,CASSPLPGVGADTQYF
TRBD1,few,TRBV5-1,TRBJ1-4,TGCGCCAGCAGCTGGGGGGGACAGGCCCCTAATGAAAAACTGTTTTTT,CASSWGGQAPNEKLFF
-,-,TRBV5-8,TRBJ2-5,TGTGCCAGCAGGGGAACCACGGTCGGGCGGCAAGAGACCCAGTACTTC,CASRGTTVGRQETQYF
TRBD2,-,TRBV5-4,TRBJ2-1,TGTGCCAGCAGCTGGGGACTAGCGGGGTACAATGAGCAGTTCTTC,CASSWGLAGYNEQFF
-,-,TRBV6-5,TRBJ1-5,TGTGCCAGCAGGACAGTTTATAGCAATCAGCCCCAGCATTTT,CASRTVYSNQPQHF
-,-,TRBV7-9,TRBJ1-4,TGTGCCAGCAGCTTAGGGGTTCCGCGCGAGTTCCTCAGCAAACTGTTTTTT,CASSLGVPREFLSKLFF
-,-,TRBV7-2,TRBJ2-1,TGTGCCAGCAGCCGCTTACGGGGGTTTCGGTTCTTC,CASSRLRGFRFF
-,-,TRBV2,TRBJ1-2,TGTGCCAGCAGTGCACTCGTGGGCTACACCTTC,CASSALVGYTF
-,-,TRBV27,TRBJ1-6,TGTGCCAGCAGTTTCGGGGGGGCGCGTAATTCACCCCTCCACTTT,CASSFGGARNSPLHF
TRBD1,-,TRBV29-1,TRBJ1-2,TGCAGCGTTGACGCCTTTGGACAGGGGGTAAATGGCTACACCTTC,CSVDAFGQGVNGYTF
TRBD1,-,TRBV14,TRBJ2-3,TGTGCCAGCAGCCAAGGGTGGGGACAGGGACTCACAGATACGCAGTATTTT,CASSQGWGQGLTDTQYF
TRBD2,-,TRBV11-2,TRBJ2-1,TGTGCCAGCAGCTTATTAGGCGGGGGGAACTTTAATGAGCAGTTCTTC,CASSLLGGGNFNEQFF
TRBD2,once,TRBV4-2,TRBJ2-3,TGTGCCAGCAGCCAAGGATCGAGTATAGCGGGGGCTGATAGCACAGATACGCAGTATTTT,CASSQGSSIAGADSTDTQYF
TRBD1,-,TRBV6-5,TRBJ1-2,TGTGCCAGCAGGGCTACGGGGACAGCCTATGGCTACACCTTC,CASRATGTAYGYTF
-,few,TRBV27,TRBJ1-6,TGTGCCAGCAGTTCCGGACGGGGAATTGACCCCCTCCACTTT,CASSSGRGIDPLHF